One T cell receptor (beta chain) is described in this entry. The study ran its PCR with 60 Vbeta and 13 Jbeta primers. Using immunoSEQ multiplex PCR, the repertoire was profiled, and TCRdb retains in-frame clones only, with some absent. The data hold about 160,000 clones, with roughly four fifths observed a single time. This sample is drawn from a study of cytomegalovirus exposure and HLA in healthy donors. The CDR3 consists of 17 residues. Germline V gene sequence: CDR1 MGHRA, CDR2 YSYEKL. V lost 2 bases to trimming and J lost 5 bases; unmatched junction nucleotides: 9. The TCR sequence derives from a woman under 30 in good health and CMV-seronegative. The chain carries TRBV4-1 and TRBJ2-3; 11 bases fit TRBD2. The sequenced material came from PBMCs. The CDR3 DNA sequence: TGCGCCAGCAGCCAAACCCCGGGACTAGCGGAATTAGATACGCAGTATTTT. Translation: CASSQTPGLAELDTQYF.